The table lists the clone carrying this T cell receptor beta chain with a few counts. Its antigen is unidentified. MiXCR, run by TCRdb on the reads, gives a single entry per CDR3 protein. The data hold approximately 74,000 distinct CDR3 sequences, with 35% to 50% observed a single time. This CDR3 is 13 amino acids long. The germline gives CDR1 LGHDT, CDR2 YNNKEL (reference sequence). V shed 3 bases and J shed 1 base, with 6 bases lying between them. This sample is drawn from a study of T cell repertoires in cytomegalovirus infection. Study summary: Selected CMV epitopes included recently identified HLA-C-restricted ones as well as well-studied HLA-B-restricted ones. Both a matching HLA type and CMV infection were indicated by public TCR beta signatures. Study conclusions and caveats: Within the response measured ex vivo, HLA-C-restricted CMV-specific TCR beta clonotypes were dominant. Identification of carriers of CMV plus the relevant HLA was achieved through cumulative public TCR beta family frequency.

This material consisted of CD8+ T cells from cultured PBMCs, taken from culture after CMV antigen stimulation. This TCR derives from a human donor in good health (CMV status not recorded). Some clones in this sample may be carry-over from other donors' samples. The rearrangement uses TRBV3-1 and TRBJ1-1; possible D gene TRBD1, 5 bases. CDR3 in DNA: TGTGCCAGCAGCCAGGGGCCGAACACTGAAGCTTTCTTT. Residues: CASSQGPNTEAFF.